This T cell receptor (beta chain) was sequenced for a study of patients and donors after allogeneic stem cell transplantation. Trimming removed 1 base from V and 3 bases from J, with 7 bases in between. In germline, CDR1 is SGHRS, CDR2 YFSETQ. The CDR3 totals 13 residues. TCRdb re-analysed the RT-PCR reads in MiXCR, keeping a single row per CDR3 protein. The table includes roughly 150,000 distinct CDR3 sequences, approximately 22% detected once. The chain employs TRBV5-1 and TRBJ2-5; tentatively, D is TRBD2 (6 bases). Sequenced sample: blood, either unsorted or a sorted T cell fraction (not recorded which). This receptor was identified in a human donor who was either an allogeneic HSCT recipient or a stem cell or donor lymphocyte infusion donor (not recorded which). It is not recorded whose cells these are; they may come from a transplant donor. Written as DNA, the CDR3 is TGCGCCAGCAGCTTGAGGAGGGAAGAGACCCAGTACTTC. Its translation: CASSLRREETQYF. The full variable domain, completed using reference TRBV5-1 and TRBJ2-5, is KAGVTQTPRYLIKTRGQQVTLSCSPISGHRSVSWYQQTPGQGLQFLFEYFSETQRNKGNFPGRFSGRQFSNSRSEMNVSTLELGDSALYLCASSLRREETQYFGPGTRLLVL.